Each of the 7 T cell receptor beta chains below was sequenced from the same sample in a study of blood T cell repertoires in COVID-19. Sequenced by immunoSEQ multiplex PCR; TCRdb stores in-frame clones only, minus some. Here the sample spans about 190,000 clones, 84% being singletons. Material: peripheral blood. Receptors were obtained from a man younger than 45 with active or convalescent COVID-19.

The chain is built from TRBV4-1 and TRBJ2-7; D possibly corresponds to TRBD1 (6 bases). V dropped 1 base and J dropped 2 bases, with 9 bases sitting between them. The CDR3 is 14 residues long. The germline V gene encodes CDR1 MGHRA and CDR2 YSYEKL. DNA of the CDR3: TGCGCCAGCAGCCAAGGGACAGCCACCTACGAGCAGTACTTC. It translates to CASSQGTATYEQYF.

The J gene is TRBJ1-1, the V gene TRBV30, with a tentative D call TRBD1 (5 bases). CDR3 size: 13 residues. V dropped 5 bases and J dropped 1 base, with 11 bases sitting between them. Germline V gene data show CDR1 as GTSNPN and CDR2 as SVGIG (reference sequence). The CDR3 coding sequence is TGTGCCTGGGGGAGGGACGGGAACACTGAAGCTTTCTTT. Encoded protein: CAWGRDGNTEAFF.

The chain joins TRBV9 to TRBJ2-3, with TRBD2 identical over 14 bases. V dropped 0 bases and J dropped 6; count of bases not matched to a gene: 6. This CDR3 contains 17 residues. Germline V gene sequence: CDR1 SGDLS, CDR2 YYNGEE. CDR3 nucleotides: TGTGCCAGCAGCGTAGCCCCCGGGACTAGCGGGGGTGATACGCAGTATTTT. Translating gives CASSVAPGTSGGDTQYF.

The chain recombines TRBV5-4 with TRBJ2-3; 9 positions agree with TRBD1. Germline loops: CDR1 SGHNT, CDR2 YYREEE (reference sequence). The V and J ends lost 4 bases and 5 bases, in that order; junction bases with no gene match: 8. The CDR3 is 15 amino acids. This chain's CDR3 is CASSQTGGLGDTQYF. Written as DNA, the CDR3 is TGTGCCAGCAGCCAAACAGGGGGCCTGGGAGATACGCAGTATTTT.

The rearrangement joins TRBV5-1 to TRBJ1-4; D unclear. CDR3 length equals 13 residues. Germline-derived CDR1 and CDR2 are SGHRS and YFSETQ. The V gene lost 1 base and the J gene lost 7 bases, with 8 bases spanning the gap. Written as DNA, the CDR3 is TGCGCCAGCAGCTTGCCGTCGAGTGAAAAACTGTTTTTT. This gives the protein CASSLPSSEKLFF.

The chain combines TRBV18 with TRBJ1-6; D is ambiguous. Trimming cost V 0 bases and J 3 bases, with 3 bases left between them. CDR3 length equals 14 residues. From germline, CDR1 is KGHSH and CDR2 LQKENI. CDR3 bases: TGTGCCAGCTCACCACCCAACTATAATTCACCCCTCCACTTT. This gives the protein CASSPPNYNSPLHF.

J is TRBJ1-1 and V is TRBV28, with D unresolved. This CDR3 comprises 11 residues. CDR1 and CDR2 from the germline V gene are MDHEN and SYDVKM. With 5 bases removed from V and 10 bases from J, the gap between germline ends came to 11 bases. CDR3 bases: TGTGCCAGCAGTGGGAGCGGAGGAGCTTTCTTT. It codes for CASSGSGGAFF.